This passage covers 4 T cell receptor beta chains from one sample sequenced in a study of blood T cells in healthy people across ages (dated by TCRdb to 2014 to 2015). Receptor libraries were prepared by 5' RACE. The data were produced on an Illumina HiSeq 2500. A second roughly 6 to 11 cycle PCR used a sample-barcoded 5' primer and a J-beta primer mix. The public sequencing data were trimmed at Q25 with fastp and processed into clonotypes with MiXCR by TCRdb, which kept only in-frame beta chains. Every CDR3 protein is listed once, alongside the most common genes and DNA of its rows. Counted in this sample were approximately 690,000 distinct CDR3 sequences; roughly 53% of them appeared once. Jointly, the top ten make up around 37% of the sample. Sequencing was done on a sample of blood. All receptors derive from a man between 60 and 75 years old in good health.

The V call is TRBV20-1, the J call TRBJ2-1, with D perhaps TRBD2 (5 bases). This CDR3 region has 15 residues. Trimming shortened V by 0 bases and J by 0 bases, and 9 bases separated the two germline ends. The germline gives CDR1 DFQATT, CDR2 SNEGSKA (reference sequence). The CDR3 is CSAREDGNSYNEQFF. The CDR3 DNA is TGCAGTGCTAGAGAGGACGGGAACTCCTACAATGAGCAGTTCTTC.

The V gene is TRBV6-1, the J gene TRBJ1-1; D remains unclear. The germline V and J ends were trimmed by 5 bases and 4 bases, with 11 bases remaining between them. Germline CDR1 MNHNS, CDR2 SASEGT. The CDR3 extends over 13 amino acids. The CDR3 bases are TGTGCCAGCAGTCCCTTCGGCGGCACTGAAGCTTTCTTT. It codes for CASSPFGGTEAFF.

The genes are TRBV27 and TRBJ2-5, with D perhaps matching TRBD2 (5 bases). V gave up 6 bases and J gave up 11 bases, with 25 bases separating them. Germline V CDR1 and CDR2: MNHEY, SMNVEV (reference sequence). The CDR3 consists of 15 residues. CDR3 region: CASSLGRGSHNEQYF. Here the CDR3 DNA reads TGTGCCAGCAGCCTGGGGAGAGGCTCCCACAATGAGCAGTACTTC.

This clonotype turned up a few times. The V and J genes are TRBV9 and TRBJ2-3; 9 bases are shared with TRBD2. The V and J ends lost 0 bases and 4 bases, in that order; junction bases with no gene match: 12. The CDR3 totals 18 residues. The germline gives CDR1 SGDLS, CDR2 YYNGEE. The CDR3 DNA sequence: TGTGCCAGCAGCGTAGGACGTAGCGGGGGACTAGCCGCAGATACGCAGTATTTT. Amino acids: CASSVGRSGGLAADTQYF.